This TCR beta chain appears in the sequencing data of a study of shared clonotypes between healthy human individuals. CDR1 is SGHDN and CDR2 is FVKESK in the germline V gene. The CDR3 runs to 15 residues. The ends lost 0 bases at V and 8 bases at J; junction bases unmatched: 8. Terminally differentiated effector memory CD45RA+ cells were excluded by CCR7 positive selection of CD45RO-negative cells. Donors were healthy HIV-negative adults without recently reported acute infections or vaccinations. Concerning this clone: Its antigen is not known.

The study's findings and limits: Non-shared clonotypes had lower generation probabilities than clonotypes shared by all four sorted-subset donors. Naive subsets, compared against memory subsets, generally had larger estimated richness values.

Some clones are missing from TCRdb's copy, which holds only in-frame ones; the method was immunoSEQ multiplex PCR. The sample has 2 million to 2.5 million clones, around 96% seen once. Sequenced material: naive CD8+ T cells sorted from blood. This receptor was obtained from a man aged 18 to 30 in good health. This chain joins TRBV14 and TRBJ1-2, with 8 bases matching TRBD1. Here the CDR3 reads CASSQDPVGDRGYTF. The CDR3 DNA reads TGTGCCAGCAGCCAAGATCCGGTGGGGGACAGGGGCTACACCTTC. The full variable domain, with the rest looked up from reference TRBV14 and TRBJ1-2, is EAGVTQFPSHSVIEKGQTVTLRCDPISGHDNLYWYRRVMGKEIKFLLHFVKESKQDESGMPNNRFLAERTGGTYSTLKVQPAELEDSGVYFCASSQDPVGDRGYTFGSGTRLTVV.